These 32 T cell receptor beta chains were sequenced from one sample in a study of CD4 T cells in relation to SARS-CoV-2 and coronaviruses. Their cognate antigens are unknown. The unexposed donors gave CD4+ T cells in 2011-2018, prior to COVID-19. CD4+ T cells were isolated from the cells after less than 13 days of culture. Libraries were prepared by immunoSEQ multiplex PCR; TCRdb keeps only in-frame clonotypes and omits some of them. The sample lists approximately 20,000 clones; about three quarters were seen once. The sample taken for sequencing was CD4+ T cells from PBMCs, cultured in vitro. The receptor set was obtained from a human donor in good health.

This clone was detected once. The V call is TRBV19, the J call TRBJ2-7, with D possibly being TRBD2 (7 bases). The CDR3 totals 13 residues. Trimming removed 8 bases at V and 4 bases at J, with 15 bases between. CDR1 and CDR2 from the germline V gene are LNHDA and SQIVND (reference sequence). Written as DNA, the CDR3 is TGTGCCAGTGGGGGGGCAGTATCATACGAGCAGTACTTC. Protein product: CASGGAVSYEQYF.

The V call is TRBV21-1, the J call TRBJ2-3; the table's D call, TRBD1, has no DNA check behind it. TRBV21-1 is termed a pseudogene. This CDR3 region has 15 residues. Written as DNA, the CDR3 is TGTGCCAGCAGCCAGCGGGGACAGGGGCTGGATACGCAGTATTTT. Its translation is CASSQRGQGLDTQYF.

For this clone: Compared with germline, one end of the junction differs, possibly owing to a read error. The chain is built from TRBV14 and TRBJ2-7, with no clear D. The CDR3 extends over 13 amino acids. Germline CDR1 is SGHDN and CDR2 is FVKESK. The CDR3 DNA sequence: TGTGCCAGCAGCCGCCCCACCTCCGACGAGCAGTACTTC. Translation gives CASSRPTSDEQYF.

The chain recombines TRBV5-6 with TRBJ2-3; 11 bases line up with TRBD1. Germline trimming cut 3 bases from V and 6 bases from J; bases unmatched to any gene: 9. Germline V CDR1 and CDR2: SGHDT, YYEEEE. CDR3 length equals 16 residues. This chain's CDR3 is CASSYITGTGGDTQYF. In DNA form, the CDR3 reads TGTGCCAGCAGCTACATCACCGGGACAGGGGGGGATACGCAGTATTTT.

This clone was seen a single time. The gene calls are TRBV9 and TRBJ2-1; no reliable D call. This CDR3 is 15 amino acids long. With 1 base removed from V and 0 bases from J, the gap between germline ends came to 8 bases. Germline V CDR1 and CDR2: SGDLS, YYNGEE. The CDR3 here is CASSVRVSSYNEQFF. CDR3 sequence (DNA): TGTGCCAGCAGCGTAAGAGTTAGCTCCTACAATGAGCAGTTCTTC.

As to this clone: The junction departs from the called germline gene at one end, perhaps through a read error. DNA of the CDR3: TGCAGCGTTTCGGAGCGATCCTACAATGAACAGTTCTTC. It is translated as CSVSERSYNEQFF. The rearrangement joins TRBV29-1 to TRBJ2-1; D call uncertain. From germline, CDR1 is SQVTM and CDR2 ANQGSEA. There are 13 residues in the CDR3.

The chain has TRBV9 and TRBJ1-3, with D unclear. The CDR3 is 13 residues long. Germline V gene data show CDR1 as SGDLS and CDR2 as YYNGEE. Trimming cost V 3 bases and J 4 bases, with 8 bases left between them. The CDR3, as DNA: TGTGCCAGCAGCGAGCCCCCCGGAAACACCATATATTTT. Its protein product is CASSEPPGNTIYF.

J is TRBJ2-1 and V is TRBV19, with TRBD2 as a possible D gene (6 bases). CDR3 length: 14 amino acids. Trimming took 10 bases from V and 5 from J, leaving 18 bases between them. Per germline, CDR1 LNHDA and CDR2 SQIVND (reference sequence). The CDR3 sequence is CATSGGVINNEQFF. CDR3 bases: TGTGCCACGAGTGGCGGGGTCATAAACAATGAGCAGTTCTTC.

This clone was seen a handful of times. The chain employs TRBV24-1 and TRBJ2-2, with a weak D call TRBD2 (5 bases). Between the trimmed V and J ends, which lost 9 bases and 7 bases, there was a span of 14 bases. The CDR3 has 13 amino acids. Germline V gene sequence: CDR1 KGHDR, CDR2 SFDVKD. The CDR3 reads CATASSAGGELFF. The CDR3 region has the DNA TGTGCCACCGCGTCGTCGGCGGGCGGGGAGCTGTTTTTT.

V usage is TRBV7-2 and J usage is TRBJ2-5, with 8 bases fitting TRBD2. The CDR3 consists of 15 residues. Germline CDR1 is SGHTA and CDR2 is FQGNSA. The trim removed 1 base at V and 4 bases at J, leaving 5 bases unmatched. In nucleotides, the CDR3 is TGTGCCAGCAGCTTAGGGGGACTAGTAGCAGAGACCCAGTACTTC. This codes for CASSLGGLVAETQYF.

The chain has TRBV4-1 and TRBJ1-2; TRBD1 agrees at 7 bases. V lost 1 base to trimming and J lost 4 bases; unmatched junction nucleotides: 12. Germline V lookup: CDR1 MGHRA, CDR2 YSYEKL. The CDR3 runs to 17 residues. CDR3 amino acids: CASSQVLPGQVLYGYTF. The CDR3 DNA is TGCGCCAGCAGCCAAGTCCTTCCCGGACAGGTCCTCTATGGCTACACCTTC.

This clone has more than one count but fewer than ten. The chain uses TRBV5-1 and TRBJ2-6; no definite D call. Per the germline V gene, CDR1 is SGHRS and CDR2 is YFSETQ. The V end lost 0 bases, the J end lost 1 base, and 5 bases lay between the germline ends. The CDR3 length is 15 residues. CDR3 nucleotides: TGCGCCAGCAGCTTGGACCGTTCTGGGGCCAACGTCCTGACTTTC. Encoded protein: CASSLDRSGANVLTF.

DNA of the CDR3: TGTGCCAGCATGCGGGGTGGGGGAAATCAGCCCCAGCATTTT. Translation gives CASMRGGGNQPQHF. The chain has TRBV6-5 and TRBJ1-5; weak D call: TRBD1 (5 bases). CDR3 length: 14 residues. Trimming left V 7 bases short and J 4 bases short, with 14 bases between. Germline V CDR1 and CDR2: MNHEY, SVGAGI.

V is TRBV5-1 and J is TRBJ1-1; no definite D call. V was clipped by 4 bases and J by 5 bases, with 18 bases between them. This CDR3 region has 15 residues. CDR1 is SGHRS, CDR2 YFSETQ, per germline. The chain's CDR3 is CASSTRRGAFTEAFF. CDR3 bases: TGCGCCAGCAGCACCCGACGCGGCGCCTTTACTGAAGCTTTCTTT. The complete variable domain, with remaining parts taken from reference TRBV5-1 and TRBJ1-1, reads KAGVTQTPRYLIKTRGQQVTLSCSPISGHRSVSWYQQTPGQGLQFLFEYFSETQRNKGNFPGRFSGRQFSNSRSEMNVSTLELGDSALYLCASSTRRGAFTEAFFGQGTRLTVV.

The chain uses TRBV7-2 and TRBJ1-1, with a possible D match to TRBD1 (5 bases). The V and J ends lost 2 bases and 1 base respectively, with 17 bases between them. CDR3 length: 17 amino acids. The germline V gene encodes CDR1 SGHTA and CDR2 FQGNSA. The CDR3, as DNA: TGTGCCAGCAGCTTACGGTTAATGGGGCTGGGGAACACTGAAGCTTTCTTT. This codes for CASSLRLMGLGNTEAFF.

In this sample, this clone turned up a few times. The chain employs TRBV5-4 and TRBJ2-7; perhaps D is TRBD1 or TRBD2 (5 bases each). Germline CDR1 is SGHNT and CDR2 is YYREEE (reference sequence). The CDR3 sequence is 13 residues long. V dropped 2 bases and J dropped 7 bases, with 13 bases sitting between them. The DNA for the CDR3 is TGTGCCAGCAGCTTCACCGGGGCGCGTGAGCAGTACTTC. Its translation is CASSFTGAREQYF.

The rearrangement uses TRBV20-1 and TRBJ2-1, with TRBD1 matching over 9 bases. Germline values: CDR1 DFQATT, CDR2 SNEGSKA (reference sequence). The CDR3 totals 16 residues. With V trimmed by 3 bases and J by 0 bases, 6 bases remained unmatched. The CDR3, as DNA: TGCAGTGCTAGTGGGGACAGGGCGAGCTCCTACAATGAGCAGTTCTTC. Translating gives CSASGDRASSYNEQFF.

The CDR3 DNA follows: TGTGCCAGCAGCCGGGACCTCTTACGAGGCTACACCTTC. It specifies CASSRDLLRGYTF. The chain is built from TRBV14 and TRBJ1-2, with D perhaps TRBD1 (5 bases). V was shortened by 4 bases and J by 8 bases, with 14 bases between the two germline ends. The CDR3 loop spans 13 amino acids. Germline-derived CDR1 and CDR2 are SGHDN and FVKESK.

This chain links TRBV24-1 with TRBJ2-7; no clear D gene. Germline loops: CDR1 KGHDR, CDR2 SFDVKD. The CDR3 totals 13 residues. V was shortened by 7 bases and J by 4 bases, with 13 bases between the two germline ends. Written as DNA, the CDR3 is TGTGCCACCAGCCTCGGCCCTGGGTACGAGCAGTACTTC. Amino acid sequence: CATSLGPGYEQYF.

The rearrangement links TRBV9 to TRBJ2-1; possibly TRBD2 for D (6 bases). Germline CDR1 and CDR2: SGDLS and YYNGEE. The length of the CDR3 is 16 residues. V lost 4 bases and J lost 3, with 17 bases in between. CDR3 sequence reads: CASSPGLPPDYNEQFF. DNA of the CDR3: TGTGCCAGCAGCCCGGGACTCCCCCCCGACTACAATGAGCAGTTCTTC.

This clone turned up a few times. This chain connects TRBV7-2 to TRBJ2-3; D call uncertain. The germline V gene has CDR1 SGHTA and CDR2 FQGNSA. V was cut by 3 bases and J by 4 bases, with 5 bases left in between. The CDR3 has 12 residues. The CDR3 sequence is CASSFVADTQYF. The CDR3 DNA is TGTGCCAGCAGCTTTGTGGCAGATACGCAGTATTTT.

CDR3 region: CASSPILGTDNEQFF. The DNA of the CDR3 is TGTGCCAGCAGCCCAATCCTCGGGACAGACAATGAGCAGTTCTTC. V and J are TRBV7-2 and TRBJ2-1; 7 positions match TRBD1. The ends lost 5 bases at V and 5 bases at J; junction bases unmatched: 9. This CDR3 is 15 amino acids long. Germline V gene sequence: CDR1 SGHTA, CDR2 FQGNSA.

The genes are TRBV6-2 or TRBV6-3 and TRBJ2-3, with TRBD1 as a possible D gene (6 bases). Trimming pared 5 bases from V and 0 bases from J, leaving 18 bases between. The V gene's germline CDR1 is MNHEY and CDR2 SVGEGT. The CDR3 is 17 amino acids. CDR3 DNA sequence: TGTGCCAGCAGTACTCCCCCCCCGGGACACAGCACAGATACGCAGTATTTT. It specifies CASSTPPPGHSTDTQYF.

J is TRBJ1-1 and V is TRBV9; no clear D gene. Germline loops: CDR1 SGDLS, CDR2 YYNGEE. This CDR3 spans 14 amino acids. Trimming stripped 0 bases from V and 0 bases from J, with 6 bases between. The CDR3 DNA is TGTGCCAGCAGCGTAGGGGTCATGAACACTGAAGCTTTCTTT. Its translation: CASSVGVMNTEAFF.

The chain recombines TRBV28 with TRBJ2-5; perhaps D is TRBD1 or TRBD2 (6 bases each). The V gene's germline CDR1 is MDHEN and CDR2 SYDVKM. This CDR3 spans 13 amino acids. V was pared by 3 bases and J by 9 bases, with 14 bases between. The CDR3: CASSFVGGEAQYF. CDR3 bases: TGTGCCAGCAGTTTCGTCGGGGGCGAGGCCCAGTACTTC.

The CDR3: CASSDLSTFSTDTQYF. CDR3 DNA: TGTGCCAGCAGTGACCTGTCTACCTTTAGCACAGATACGCAGTATTTT. This chain uses TRBV2 with TRBJ2-3; D is unclear. The ends were cut back, 3 bases at V and 0 bases at J, with 13 bases in the middle. From germline, CDR1 is SNHLY and CDR2 FYNNEI. The CDR3 totals 16 residues.

CDR3 protein: CASKLDRGYNEQFF. The CDR3 nucleotides are TGTGCCAGTAAATTAGACAGGGGGTACAATGAGCAGTTCTTC. The J gene is TRBJ2-1, the V gene TRBV19, with TRBD1 matching 9 bases. V shed 7 bases and J 4 bases; nucleotides not matched to a gene: 5. The CDR3 length is 14 residues. The germline gives CDR1 LNHDA, CDR2 SQIVND (reference sequence).

V gene TRBV25-1 combines with J gene TRBJ2-7; 14 bases align to TRBD2. V shed 7 bases and J 5 bases; nucleotides not matched to a gene: 7. The CDR3 extends over 15 amino acids. Germline V lookup: CDR1 MGHDK, CDR2 SYGVNS. DNA of the CDR3: TGTGCCAGCACCAGACCGGGACTAGCGGGAGACGAGCAGTACTTC. This codes for CASTRPGLAGDEQYF.

This chain links TRBV6-6 with TRBJ2-1; 8 bases match TRBD2. The CDR3 is 15 residues long. Per the germline V gene, CDR1 is MNHNY and CDR2 is SVGAGI (reference sequence). V lost 6 bases and J lost 7; bases outside the gene matches: 11. CDR3 coding DNA: TGTGCCAGCAGGGCCTCGGGGGGGCGAGGGAATGAGCAGTTCTTC. Protein: CASRASGGRGNEQFF.

The genes are TRBV10-1 and TRBJ1-6, with 9 bases aligning to TRBD1. V shed 0 bases and J 9 bases; nucleotides not matched to a gene: 9. The CDR3 spans 17 residues. From germline, CDR1 is WNHNN and CDR2 SYGVQD (reference sequence). The CDR3 nucleotides are TGCGCCAGCAGTGAGTCGGGGGACCGGGACAGGGTTTCACCCCTCCACTTT. Its protein product is CASSESGDRDRVSPLHF.

The chain employs TRBV3-1 (or the pseudogene TRBV3-2) and TRBJ1-5; D gene unclear. Deletions cut 0 bases from V and 4 bases from J, with 28 bases between. This CDR3 is 21 amino acids long. In germline, CDR1 is LGHDT, CDR2 YNNKEL (reference sequence). The CDR3 region is CASSQDDYKSISSGVNQPQHF. In DNA, the CDR3 is TGTGCCAGCAGCCAAGACGACTACAAGTCGATTTCATCAGGAGTAAATCAGCCCCAGCATTTT.

The chain joins TRBV19 to TRBJ2-3; 15 bases are shared with TRBD2. V trimming: 5 bases; J trimming: 0 bases; junction bases outside the gene matches: 9. The CDR3 covers 19 residues. CDR1 and CDR2 from the germline V gene are LNHDA and SQIVND (reference sequence). CDR3 DNA: TGTGCCAGTAGTGGGGGACTAGCGGGGGGACATCCTAGCACAGATACGCAGTATTTT. Encoded protein: CASSGGLAGGHPSTDTQYF.